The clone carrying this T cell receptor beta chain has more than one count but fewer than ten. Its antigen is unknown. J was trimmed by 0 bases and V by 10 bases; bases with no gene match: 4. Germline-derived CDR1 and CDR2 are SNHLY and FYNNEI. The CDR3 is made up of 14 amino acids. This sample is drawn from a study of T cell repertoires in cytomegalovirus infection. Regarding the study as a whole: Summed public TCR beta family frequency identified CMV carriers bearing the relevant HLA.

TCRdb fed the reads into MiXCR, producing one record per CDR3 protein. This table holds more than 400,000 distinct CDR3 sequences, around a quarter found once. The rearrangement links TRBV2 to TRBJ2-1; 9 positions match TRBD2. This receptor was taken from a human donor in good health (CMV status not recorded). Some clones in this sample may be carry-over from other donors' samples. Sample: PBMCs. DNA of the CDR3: TGTGCCATTTTAGCGGGAGTCTCCTACAATGAGCAGTTCTTC. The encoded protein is CAILAGVSYNEQFF.